This T cell receptor (beta chain) was captured by sequencing in a study of siplizumab effects on memory and regulatory T cells. Per sample, the assay covered around 10^5 TCR templates. Measured with immunoSEQ multiplex PCR; TCRdb has only the in-frame clones, and not every one. Among some 75,000 clones listed, just over 90% were seen once. Broader study findings: Siplizumab significantly decreased alloreactive sequences from unstimulated CD4+ memory cells. In siplizumab cultures, the suppressive function of proliferating Tregs remained unconfirmed.

A word on this clone: Its antigen is still unknown.

CDR3 length: 13 amino acids. The germline V gene encodes CDR1 LGHNA and CDR2 YSLEER. V was pared by 3 bases and J by 5 bases, with 4 bases of the junction left unmatched. V gene TRBV4-3 combines with J gene TRBJ2-7, with 7 bases identical to TRBD2. Sequenced: CD8+ T cells sorted from blood. This clonotype was obtained from a human donor in good health. The CDR3 sequence is CASSQDGLDEQYF. The CDR3 nucleotides are TGCGCCAGCAGCCAGGACGGACTAGACGAGCAGTACTTC.